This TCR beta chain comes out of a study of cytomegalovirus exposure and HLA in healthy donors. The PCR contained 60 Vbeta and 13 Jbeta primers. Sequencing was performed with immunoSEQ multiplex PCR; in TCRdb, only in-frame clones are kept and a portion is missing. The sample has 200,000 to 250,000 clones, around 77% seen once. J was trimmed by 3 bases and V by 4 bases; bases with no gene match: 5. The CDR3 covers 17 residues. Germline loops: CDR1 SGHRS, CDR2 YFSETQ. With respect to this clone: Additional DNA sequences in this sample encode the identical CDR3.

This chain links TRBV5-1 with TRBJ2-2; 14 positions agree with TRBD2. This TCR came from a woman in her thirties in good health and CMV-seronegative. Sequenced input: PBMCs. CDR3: CASSLTSGGADTGELFF. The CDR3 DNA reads TGCGCCAGCAGCCTGACTAGCGGGGGGGCGGACACCGGGGAGCTGTTTTTT.